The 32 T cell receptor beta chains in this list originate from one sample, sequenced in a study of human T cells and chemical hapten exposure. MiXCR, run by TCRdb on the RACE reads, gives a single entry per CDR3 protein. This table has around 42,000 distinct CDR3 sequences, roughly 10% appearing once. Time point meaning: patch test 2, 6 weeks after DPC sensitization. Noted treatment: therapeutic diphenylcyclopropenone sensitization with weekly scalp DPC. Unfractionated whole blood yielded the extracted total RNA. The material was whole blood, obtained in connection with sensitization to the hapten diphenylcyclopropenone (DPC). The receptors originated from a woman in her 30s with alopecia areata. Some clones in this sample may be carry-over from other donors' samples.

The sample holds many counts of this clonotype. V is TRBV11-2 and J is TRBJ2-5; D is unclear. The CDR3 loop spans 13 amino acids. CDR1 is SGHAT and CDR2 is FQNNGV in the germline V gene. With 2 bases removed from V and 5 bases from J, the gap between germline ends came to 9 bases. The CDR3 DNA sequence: TGTGCCAGCAGCTTACCTATGGGGGAGACCCAGTACTTC. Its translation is CASSLPMGETQYF.

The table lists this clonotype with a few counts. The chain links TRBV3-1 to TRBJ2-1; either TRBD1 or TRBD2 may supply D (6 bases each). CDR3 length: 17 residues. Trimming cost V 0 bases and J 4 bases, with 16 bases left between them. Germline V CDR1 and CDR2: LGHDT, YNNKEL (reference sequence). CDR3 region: CASSQERFGGSYNEQFF. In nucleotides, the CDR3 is TGTGCCAGCAGCCAAGAACGTTTCGGGGGCTCATACAATGAGCAGTTCTTC.

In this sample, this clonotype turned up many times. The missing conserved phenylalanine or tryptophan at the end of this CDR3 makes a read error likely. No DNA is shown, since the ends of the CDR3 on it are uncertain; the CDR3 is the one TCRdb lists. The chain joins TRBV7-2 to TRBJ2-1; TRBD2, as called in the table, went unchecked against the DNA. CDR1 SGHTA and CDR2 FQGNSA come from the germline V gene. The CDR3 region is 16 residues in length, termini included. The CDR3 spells CASSLAGAGALSAPPY.

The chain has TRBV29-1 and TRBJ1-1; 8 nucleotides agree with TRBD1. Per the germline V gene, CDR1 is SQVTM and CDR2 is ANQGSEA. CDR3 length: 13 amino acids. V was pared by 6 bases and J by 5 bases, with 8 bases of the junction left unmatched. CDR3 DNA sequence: TGCAGCGTCGCCTCAGGGGGCGTGACTGAAGCTTTCTTT. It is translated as CSVASGGVTEAFF.

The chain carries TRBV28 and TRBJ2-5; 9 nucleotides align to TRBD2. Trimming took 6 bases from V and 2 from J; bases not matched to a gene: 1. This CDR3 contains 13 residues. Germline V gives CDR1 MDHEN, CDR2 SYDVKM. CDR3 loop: CASRLAGQETQYF. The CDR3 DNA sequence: TGTGCCAGCAGACTAGCGGGTCAAGAGACCCAGTACTTC.

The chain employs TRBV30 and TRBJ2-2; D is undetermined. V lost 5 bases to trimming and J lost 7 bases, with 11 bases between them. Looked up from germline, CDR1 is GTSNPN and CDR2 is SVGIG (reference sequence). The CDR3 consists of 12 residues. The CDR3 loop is CAWGKMVGELFF. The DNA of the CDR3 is TGTGCCTGGGGAAAAATGGTCGGGGAGCTGTTTTTT.

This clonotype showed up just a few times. CDR3 sequence: CASSLGDSPGELFF. The CDR3 DNA reads TGTGCCAGCAGCTTAGGGGACAGCCCCGGGGAGCTGTTTTTT. The chain combines TRBV7-6 with TRBJ2-2; 7 nucleotides agree with TRBD1. The trim removed 1 base at V and 6 bases at J, leaving 2 bases unmatched. The germline CDR1 and CDR2 sequences are SGHVS and FNYEAQ. CDR3 length: 14 residues.

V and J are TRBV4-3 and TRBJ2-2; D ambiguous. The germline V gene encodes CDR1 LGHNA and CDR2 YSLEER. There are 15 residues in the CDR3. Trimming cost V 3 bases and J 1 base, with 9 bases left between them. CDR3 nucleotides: TGCGCCAGCAGCCACCGATACTTGAACACCGGGGAGCTGTTTTTT. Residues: CASSHRYLNTGELFF.

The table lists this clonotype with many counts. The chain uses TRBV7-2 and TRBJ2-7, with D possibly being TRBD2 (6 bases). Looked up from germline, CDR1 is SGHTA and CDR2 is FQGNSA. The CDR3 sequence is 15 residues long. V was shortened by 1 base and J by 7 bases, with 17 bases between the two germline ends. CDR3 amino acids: CASSLGGIREREQYF. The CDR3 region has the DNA TGTGCCAGCAGCTTAGGGGGGATTCGGGAGAGGGAGCAGTACTTC.

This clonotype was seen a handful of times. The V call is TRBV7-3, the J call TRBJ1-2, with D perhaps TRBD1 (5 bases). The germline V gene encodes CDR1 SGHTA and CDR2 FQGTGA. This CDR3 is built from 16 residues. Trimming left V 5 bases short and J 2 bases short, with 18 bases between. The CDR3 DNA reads TGTGCCAGCAGCCCACGCGGGGGACCAGCGAACTATGGCTACACCTTC. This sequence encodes CASSPRGGPANYGYTF.

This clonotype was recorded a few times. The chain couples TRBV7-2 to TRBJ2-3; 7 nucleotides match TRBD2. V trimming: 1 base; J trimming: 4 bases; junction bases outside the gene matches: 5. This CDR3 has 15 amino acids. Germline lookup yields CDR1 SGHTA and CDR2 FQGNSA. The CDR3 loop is CASSLGAGVPDTQYF. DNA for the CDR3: TGTGCCAGCAGCTTAGGGGCGGGGGTTCCAGATACGCAGTATTTT.

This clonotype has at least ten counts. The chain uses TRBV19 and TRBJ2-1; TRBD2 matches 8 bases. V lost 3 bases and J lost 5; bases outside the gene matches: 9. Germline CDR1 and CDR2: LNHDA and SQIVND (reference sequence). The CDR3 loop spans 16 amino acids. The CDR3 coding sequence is TGTGCCAGTAGTATCGCCCTAGCGGGCGGCCACAATGAGCAGTTCTTC. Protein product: CASSIALAGGHNEQFF.

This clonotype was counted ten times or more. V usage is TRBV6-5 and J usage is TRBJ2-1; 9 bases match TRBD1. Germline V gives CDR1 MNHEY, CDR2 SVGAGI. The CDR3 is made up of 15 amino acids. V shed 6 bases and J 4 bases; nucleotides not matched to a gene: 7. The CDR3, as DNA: TGTGCCAGCAGCGCACAGGGGGCAGGGTACAATGAGCAGTTCTTC. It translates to CASSAQGAGYNEQFF.

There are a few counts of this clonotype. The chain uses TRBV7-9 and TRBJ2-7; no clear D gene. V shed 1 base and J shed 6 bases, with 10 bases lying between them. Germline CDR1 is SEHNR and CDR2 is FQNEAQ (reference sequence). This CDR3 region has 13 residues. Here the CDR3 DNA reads TGTGCCAGCAGCTTAGATCCCGGGTCCGAGCAGTACTTC. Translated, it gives CASSLDPGSEQYF. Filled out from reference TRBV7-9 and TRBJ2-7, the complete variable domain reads DTGVSQNPRHKITKRGQNVTFRCDPISEHNRLYWYRQTLGQGPEFLTYFQNEAQLEKSRLLSDRFSAERPKGSFSTLEIQRTEQGDSAMYLCASSLDPGSEQYFGPGTRLTVT.

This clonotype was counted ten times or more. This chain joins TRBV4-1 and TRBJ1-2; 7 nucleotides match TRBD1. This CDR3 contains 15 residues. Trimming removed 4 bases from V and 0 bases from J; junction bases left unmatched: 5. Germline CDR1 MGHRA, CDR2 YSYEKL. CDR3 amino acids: CASSLQTGPNYGYTF. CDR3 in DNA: TGCGCCAGCAGCCTCCAGACAGGGCCTAACTATGGCTACACCTTC.

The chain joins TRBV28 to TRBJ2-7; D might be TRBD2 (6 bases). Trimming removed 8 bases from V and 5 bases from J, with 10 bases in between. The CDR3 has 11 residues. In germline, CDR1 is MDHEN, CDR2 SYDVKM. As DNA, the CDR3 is TGTGCCAGCCGGAGGGCAGACGAGCAGTACTTC. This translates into CASRRADEQYF. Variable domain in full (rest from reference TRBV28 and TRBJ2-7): DVKVTQSSRYLVKRTGEKVFLECVQDMDHENMFWYRQDPGLGLRLIYFSYDVKMKEKGDIPEGYSVSREKKERFSLILESASTNQTSMYLCASRRADEQYFGPGTRLTVT.

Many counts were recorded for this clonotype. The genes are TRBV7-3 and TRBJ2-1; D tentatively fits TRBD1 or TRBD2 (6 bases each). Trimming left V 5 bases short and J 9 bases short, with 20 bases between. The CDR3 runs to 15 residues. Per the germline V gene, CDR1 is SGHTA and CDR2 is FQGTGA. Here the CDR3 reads CASSLALRGHSEQFF. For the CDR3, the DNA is TGTGCCAGCAGCCTGGCTCTCCGGGGGCATAGTGAGCAGTTCTTC.

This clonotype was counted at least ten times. Here the CDR3 reads CSARKTLNEQFF. The CDR3 nucleotides are TGCAGTGCTAGGAAGACGCTGAATGAGCAGTTCTTC. The J gene is TRBJ2-1, the V gene TRBV20-1; D unresolved. This CDR3 spans 12 amino acids. Between the trimmed V and J ends, which lost 3 bases and 7 bases, there was a span of 10 bases. In germline, CDR1 is DFQATT, CDR2 SNEGSKA (reference sequence).

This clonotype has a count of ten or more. The CDR3 DNA sequence: TGTGCCAGCAGCCAGAGCTCCTACAATGAGCAGTTCTTC. Translation: CASSQSSYNEQFF. This chain uses TRBV12-3 or TRBV12-4 with TRBJ2-1; D gene unclear. The CDR3 is 13 amino acids. V dropped 6 bases and J dropped 0 bases, with 6 bases sitting between them.

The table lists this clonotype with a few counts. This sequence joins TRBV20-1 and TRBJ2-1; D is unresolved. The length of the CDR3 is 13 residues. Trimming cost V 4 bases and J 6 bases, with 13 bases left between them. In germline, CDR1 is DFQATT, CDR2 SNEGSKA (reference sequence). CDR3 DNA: TGCAGTGCTATAATGACTGCCGCCAATGAGCAGTTCTTC. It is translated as CSAIMTAANEQFF.

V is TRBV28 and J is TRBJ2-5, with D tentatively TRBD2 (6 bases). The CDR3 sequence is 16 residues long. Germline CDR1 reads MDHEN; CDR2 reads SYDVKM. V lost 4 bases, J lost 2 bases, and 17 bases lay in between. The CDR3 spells CASSSGGLTDQETQYF. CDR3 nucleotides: TGTGCCAGCAGTTCCGGGGGTTTGACAGATCAAGAGACCCAGTACTTC.

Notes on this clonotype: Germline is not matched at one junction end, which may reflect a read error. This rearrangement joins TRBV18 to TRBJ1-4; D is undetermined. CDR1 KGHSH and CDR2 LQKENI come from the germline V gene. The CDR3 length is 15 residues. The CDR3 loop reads CASSPDTGSFEKLSF. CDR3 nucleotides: TGTGCCAGCTCACCAGATACTGGTTCATTTGAAAAACTGTCTTTT.

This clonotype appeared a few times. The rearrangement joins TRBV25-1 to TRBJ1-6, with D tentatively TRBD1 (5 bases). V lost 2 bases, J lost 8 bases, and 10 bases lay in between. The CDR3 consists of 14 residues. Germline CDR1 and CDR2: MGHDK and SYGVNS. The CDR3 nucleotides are TGTGCCAGCAGTGAACAGGGACCCCATTCACCCCTCCACTTT. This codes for CASSEQGPHSPLHF.

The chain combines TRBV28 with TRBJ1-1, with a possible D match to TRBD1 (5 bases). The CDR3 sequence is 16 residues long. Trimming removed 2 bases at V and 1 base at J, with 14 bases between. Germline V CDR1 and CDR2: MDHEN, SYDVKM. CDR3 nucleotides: TGTGCCAGCAGTTTAAGAACCGGGACGGCGAACACTGAAGCTTTCTTT. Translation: CASSLRTGTANTEAFF.

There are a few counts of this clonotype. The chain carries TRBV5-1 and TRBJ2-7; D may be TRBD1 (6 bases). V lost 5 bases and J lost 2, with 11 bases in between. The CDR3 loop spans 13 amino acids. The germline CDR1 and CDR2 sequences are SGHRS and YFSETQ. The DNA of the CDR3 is TGCGCCAGCAGATCCGGGACACCCTACGAGCAGTACTTC. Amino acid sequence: CASRSGTPYEQYF.

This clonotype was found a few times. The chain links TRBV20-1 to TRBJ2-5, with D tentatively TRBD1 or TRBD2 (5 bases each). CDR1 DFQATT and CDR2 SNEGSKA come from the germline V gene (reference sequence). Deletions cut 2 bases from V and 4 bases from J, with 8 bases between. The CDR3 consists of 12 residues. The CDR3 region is CSARQGPETQYF. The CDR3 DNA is TGCAGTGCTAGACAGGGACCAGAGACCCAGTACTTC.

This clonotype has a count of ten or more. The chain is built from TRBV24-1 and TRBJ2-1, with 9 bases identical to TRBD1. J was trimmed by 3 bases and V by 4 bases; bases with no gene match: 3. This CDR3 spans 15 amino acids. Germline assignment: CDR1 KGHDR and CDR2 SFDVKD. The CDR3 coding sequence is TGTGCCACCAGTGAGACAGGGGGTCACTACAATGAGCAGTTCTTC. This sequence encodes CATSETGGHYNEQFF.

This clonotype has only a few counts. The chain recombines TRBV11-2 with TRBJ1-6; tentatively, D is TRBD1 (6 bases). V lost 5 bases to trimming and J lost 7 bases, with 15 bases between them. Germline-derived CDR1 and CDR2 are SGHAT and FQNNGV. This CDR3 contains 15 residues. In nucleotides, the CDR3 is TGTGCCAGCAGCCTAGGGGGGGTCCTGAATTCACCCCTCCACTTT. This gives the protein CASSLGGVLNSPLHF.

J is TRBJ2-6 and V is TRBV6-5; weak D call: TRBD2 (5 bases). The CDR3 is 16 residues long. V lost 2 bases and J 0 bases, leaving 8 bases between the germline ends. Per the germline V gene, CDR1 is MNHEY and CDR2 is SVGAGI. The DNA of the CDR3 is TGTGCCAGCAGTTACGGCGGGTCCTCTGGGGCCAACGTCCTGACTTTC. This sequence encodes CASSYGGSSGANVLTF.

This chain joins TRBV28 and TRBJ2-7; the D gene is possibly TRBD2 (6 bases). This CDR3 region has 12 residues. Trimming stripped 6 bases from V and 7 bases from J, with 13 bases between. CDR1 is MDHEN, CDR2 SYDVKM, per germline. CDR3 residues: CASSAGRREQYF. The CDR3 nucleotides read TGTGCCAGCAGCGCCGGGAGAAGGGAGCAGTACTTC.

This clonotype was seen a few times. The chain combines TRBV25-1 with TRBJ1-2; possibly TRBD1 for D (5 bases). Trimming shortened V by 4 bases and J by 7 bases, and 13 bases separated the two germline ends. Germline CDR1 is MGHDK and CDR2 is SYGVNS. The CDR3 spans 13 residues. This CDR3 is CASSVFGRAGYTF. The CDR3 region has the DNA TGTGCCAGCAGTGTCTTCGGCAGGGCTGGCTACACCTTC.

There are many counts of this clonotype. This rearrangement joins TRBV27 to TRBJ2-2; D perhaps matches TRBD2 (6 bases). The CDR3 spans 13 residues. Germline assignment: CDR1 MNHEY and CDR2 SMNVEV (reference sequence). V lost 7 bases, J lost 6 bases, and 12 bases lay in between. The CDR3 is CASKTWGAGELFF. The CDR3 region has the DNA TGTGCCAGCAAAACTTGGGGGGCCGGGGAGCTGTTTTTT.